The 24 T cell receptor beta chains below were found in one sample sequenced in a study of CD8+ T cells in alopecia areata. Treatment meaning: oral pan-JAK inhibitor, 5-10 mg twice daily. RNA, once extracted, was reverse transcribed into cDNA for use as the sequencing template. Generated by immunoSEQ multiplex PCR, the TCRdb table keeps only in-frame clones and is missing some. The data hold about 120,000 clones, with roughly 63% observed a single time. The sequences come from CD8+ T cells sorted from blood, collected at week 4, from a patient treated with tofacitinib. The receptors were sampled from a human donor with alopecia areata.

This clone was counted between two and nine times. This chain uses TRBV29-1 with TRBJ1-2; D unresolved. The CDR3 extends over 12 amino acids. Germline-derived CDR1 and CDR2 are SQVTM and ANQGSEA. V was clipped by 4 bases and J by 7 bases, with 13 bases between them. CDR3 sequence (DNA): TGCAGCGTTGTGGTCTCCCGCAGTGGCTACACCTTC. This translates into CSVVVSRSGYTF.

The chain joins TRBV28 to TRBJ2-5; possible D gene TRBD2, 6 bases. Germline lookup yields CDR1 MDHEN and CDR2 SYDVKM. The CDR3 has 16 residues. V was cut by 3 bases and J by 3 bases, with 17 bases left in between. The CDR3 DNA is TGTGCCAGCAGTTTGGATCGCGGCGGGATAGAAGAGACCCAGTACTTC. Translating it yields CASSLDRGGIEETQYF.

The V and J genes are TRBV30 and TRBJ2-5, with D uncertain. The CDR3 loop spans 13 amino acids. V dropped 5 bases and J dropped 5 bases, with 15 bases sitting between them. Germline V lookup: CDR1 GTSNPN, CDR2 SVGIG (reference sequence). The CDR3 bases are TGTGCCTGGTCCCCCATGGGCAGGGAGACCCAGTACTTC. Translation gives CAWSPMGRETQYF.

The rearrangement uses TRBV29-1 and TRBJ2-2; D may correspond to TRBD1 or TRBD2 (5 bases each). The V end was cut by 2 bases, the J end by 2 bases, with 15 bases between. The germline V gene has CDR1 SQVTM and CDR2 ANQGSEA. This CDR3 has 16 residues. The CDR3 region is CSVESRRQGNTGELFF. The DNA for the CDR3 is TGCAGCGTTGAATCTCGGAGGCAGGGTAACACCGGGGAGCTGTTTTTT.

The CDR3 DNA sequence: TGTGCCAGCAGTTTCCACTACCGGACAGGGGGCGCGGAAGGCTACACCTTC. This encodes CASSFHYRTGGAEGYTF. V is TRBV27 and J is TRBJ1-2, with 11 bases identical to TRBD1. Germline V lookup: CDR1 MNHEY, CDR2 SMNVEV (reference sequence). CDR3 length: 17 residues. J lost 8 bases, V lost 3 bases, and 14 bases had no gene match.

The chain couples TRBV30 to TRBJ2-7; D remains unclear. Germline V gene data show CDR1 as GTSNPN and CDR2 as SVGIG (reference sequence). This CDR3 is 14 amino acids long. Trimming took 0 bases from V and 0 from J, leaving 9 bases between them. The DNA of the CDR3 is TGTGCCTGGAGTGTACGGTCAATCTCCTACGAGCAGTACTTC. This codes for CAWSVRSISYEQYF.

The chain combines TRBV29-1 with TRBJ2-5, with D perhaps assigned TRBD1 or TRBD2 (5 bases each). Germline V gene data show CDR1 as SQVTM and CDR2 as ANQGSEA. The V gene lost 5 bases and the J gene lost 2 bases, with 9 bases spanning the gap. This CDR3 has 12 residues. The CDR3 nucleotides read TGCAGCGTTCGGGACGGACAAGAGACCCAGTACTTC. Its translation: CSVRDGQETQYF.

V is TRBV29-1 and J is TRBJ2-1, with 13 bases identical to TRBD2. CDR3 length: 15 amino acids. CDR1 and CDR2 (germline): SQVTM, ANQGSEA. The junction had 7 bases not matched to a gene; V was cut back by 4 bases and J by 7 bases. The CDR3: CSVVVGTSGANEQFF. CDR3 sequence (DNA): TGCAGCGTTGTTGTAGGGACTAGCGGGGCGAATGAGCAGTTCTTC.

This rearrangement joins TRBV7-9 to TRBJ1-5; 7 nucleotides line up with TRBD1. CDR1 is SEHNR and CDR2 is FQNEAQ in the germline V gene (reference sequence). This CDR3 spans 16 amino acids. Trimming took 2 bases from V and 3 from J; bases not matched to a gene: 7. CDR3 nucleotides: TGTGCCAGCAGCTTAATAGGGGGCGCGGACAATCAGCCCCAGCATTTT. Encoded protein: CASSLIGGADNQPQHF. Variable domain in full (rest from reference TRBV7-9 and TRBJ1-5): DTGVSQNPRHKITKRGQNVTFRCDPISEHNRLYWYRQTLGQGPEFLTYFQNEAQLEKSRLLSDRFSAERPKGSFSTLEIQRTEQGDSAMYLCASSLIGGADNQPQHFGDGTRLSIL.

The chain uses TRBV7-2 and TRBJ2-7; possibly TRBD1 for D (5 bases). Trimming cost V 5 bases and J 4 bases, with 18 bases left between them. Germline V CDR1 and CDR2: SGHTA, FQGNSA. The CDR3 spans 15 residues. For the CDR3, the DNA is TGTGCCAGCAGCCCGAACCCAGGGATAAGTTACGAGCAGTACTTC. Protein product: CASSPNPGISYEQYF.

In its sample, this clone was seen a few times. V and J are TRBV29-1 and TRBJ2-1; 8 bases agree with TRBD2. Per the germline V gene, CDR1 is SQVTM and CDR2 is ANQGSEA. J lost 3 bases, V lost 1 base, and 5 bases had no gene match. There are 15 residues in the CDR3. CDR3 in DNA: TGCAGCGTTGAAGGTAGCGGGGAGATCTACAATGAGCAGTTCTTC. This gives the protein CSVEGSGEIYNEQFF.

V is TRBV7-3 and J is TRBJ2-2; D is uncertain. This CDR3 is 12 amino acids long. The V gene lost 6 bases and the J gene lost 5 bases, with 7 bases spanning the gap. Germline CDR1 SGHTA, CDR2 FQGTGA. As DNA, the CDR3 is TGTGCCAGCAGTCTTAGTACCGGGGAGCTGTTTTTT. This sequence encodes CASSLSTGELFF.

In this sample, this clone turned up a few times. The chain links TRBV29-1 to TRBJ2-2; the D is unclear. The germline V and J ends were trimmed by 7 bases and 1 base, with 13 bases remaining between them. Germline CDR1 SQVTM, CDR2 ANQGSEA. The CDR3 covers 14 residues. The chain's CDR3 is CSAAGWLNTGELFF. The CDR3 DNA is TGCAGCGCCGCCGGGTGGTTGAACACCGGGGAGCTGTTTTTT.

The chain couples TRBV30 to TRBJ2-7, with D perhaps matching TRBD1 (6 bases). The CDR3 totals 13 residues. CDR1 is GTSNPN, CDR2 SVGIG, per germline (reference sequence). Trimming took off 0 bases at V and 5 bases at J, with 11 bases between the two ends. CDR3 protein: CAWSVGTGHEQYF. CDR3 nucleotides: TGTGCCTGGAGTGTAGGTACAGGGCACGAGCAGTACTTC.

The chain employs TRBV4-3 and TRBJ2-1, with TRBD2 matching over 8 bases. The CDR3 sequence is 13 residues long. Looked up from germline, CDR1 is LGHNA and CDR2 is YSLEER. The junction had 3 bases not matched to a gene; V was cut back by 2 bases and J by 9 bases. In nucleotides, the CDR3 is TGCGCCAGCAGCCAACCGGGACTAGTTGAGCAGTTCTTC. Protein sequence: CASSQPGLVEQFF.

This clone was seen only a few times. The V gene is TRBV29-1, the J gene TRBJ2-2; 7 bases map to TRBD1. CDR1 is SQVTM, CDR2 ANQGSEA, per germline. The ends lost 7 bases at V and 2 bases at J; junction bases unmatched: 7. This CDR3 spans 14 amino acids. This CDR3 reads CSGLGTANTGELFF. The CDR3 nucleotides read TGCAGCGGCCTCGGGACAGCCAACACCGGGGAGCTGTTTTTT.

The chain links TRBV2 to TRBJ2-1, with D unclear. V gave up 5 bases and J gave up 6 bases, with 5 bases separating them. The CDR3 is 11 amino acids. CDR1 SNHLY and CDR2 FYNNEI come from the germline V gene. CDR3 bases: TGTGCCAGCAGTCCACCCAATGAGCAGTTCTTC. Translating it yields CASSPPNEQFF.

This clone was seen only a few times. This rearrangement joins TRBV11-1 to TRBJ2-1; 8 bases align to TRBD1. The CDR3 contains 15 residues. Per germline, CDR1 SGHAT and CDR2 FQDESV (reference sequence). Unmatched junction bases numbered 3, after V lost 4 bases and J lost 1 base. CDR3 amino acids: CASSSQGGSYNEQFF. For the CDR3, the DNA is TGTGCCAGCAGCTCACAGGGGGGATCCTACAATGAGCAGTTCTTC.

V is TRBV30 and J is TRBJ2-3; 7 bases are a match to TRBD1. Looked up from germline, CDR1 is GTSNPN and CDR2 is SVGIG (reference sequence). The CDR3 is 12 residues long. With V trimmed by 5 bases and J by 5 bases, 4 bases remained unmatched. The CDR3 sequence: CAWGTEGDTQYF. In DNA, the CDR3 is TGTGCCTGGGGGACAGAAGGAGATACGCAGTATTTT.

V and J are TRBV13 and TRBJ2-1, with TRBD1 matching 11 bases. The V and J ends lost 0 bases and 8 bases, in that order; junction bases with no gene match: 9. The germline gives CDR1 PRHDT, CDR2 FYEKMQ (reference sequence). CDR3 length: 17 amino acids. In DNA, the CDR3 is TGTGCCAGCAGCTTAGGAGGGACAGGGGGGTTTGCGGATGAGCAGTTCTTC. Its protein is CASSLGGTGGFADEQFF. Looking up the rest from reference TRBV13 and TRBJ2-1 gives the full variable domain: AAGVIQSPRHLIKEKRETATLKCYPIPRHDTVYWYQQGPGQDPQFLISFYEKMQSDKGSIPDRFSAQQFSDYHSELNMSSLELGDSALYFCASSLGGTGGFADEQFFGPGTRLTVL.

This clone was observed a single time. This sequence joins TRBV7-2 and TRBJ2-7; D is undetermined. CDR1 is SGHTA, CDR2 FQGNSA, per germline. This CDR3 has 15 residues. The V end lost 4 bases, the J end lost 3 bases, and 16 bases lay between the germline ends. CDR3 coding DNA: TGTGCCAGCAGCTCCGACCCGACCTGGGGCTACGAGCAGTACTTC. It yields the protein CASSSDPTWGYEQYF.

This clone is a singleton in its sample. The chain links TRBV5-1 to TRBJ2-5, with a tentative D call TRBD2 (5 bases). V lost 1 base and J lost 0, with 10 bases in between. Germline-derived CDR1 and CDR2 are SGHRS and YFSETQ. The CDR3 totals 15 residues. The CDR3 spells CASSLFGEYQETQYF. CDR3 coding DNA: TGCGCCAGCAGCTTGTTCGGGGAGTACCAAGAGACCCAGTACTTC.

CDR3 in DNA: TGTGCCAGCAGCTTAGAAGGGTTCGAGCAGTACTTC. Translation gives CASSLEGFEQYF. The chain couples TRBV7-9 to TRBJ2-7, with D uncertain. This CDR3 has 12 residues. The V end was cut by 1 base, the J end by 6 bases, with 7 bases between. In germline, CDR1 is SEHNR, CDR2 FQNEAQ (reference sequence).

The V and J genes are TRBV30 and TRBJ2-7, with 7 nucleotides matching TRBD2. Unmatched junction bases numbered 6, after V lost 5 bases and J lost 5 bases. This CDR3 has 12 residues. The germline V gene has CDR1 GTSNPN and CDR2 SVGIG (reference sequence). CDR3 amino acids: CAWGGLLDEQYF. CDR3 DNA: TGTGCCTGGGGGGGACTACTCGACGAGCAGTACTTC.